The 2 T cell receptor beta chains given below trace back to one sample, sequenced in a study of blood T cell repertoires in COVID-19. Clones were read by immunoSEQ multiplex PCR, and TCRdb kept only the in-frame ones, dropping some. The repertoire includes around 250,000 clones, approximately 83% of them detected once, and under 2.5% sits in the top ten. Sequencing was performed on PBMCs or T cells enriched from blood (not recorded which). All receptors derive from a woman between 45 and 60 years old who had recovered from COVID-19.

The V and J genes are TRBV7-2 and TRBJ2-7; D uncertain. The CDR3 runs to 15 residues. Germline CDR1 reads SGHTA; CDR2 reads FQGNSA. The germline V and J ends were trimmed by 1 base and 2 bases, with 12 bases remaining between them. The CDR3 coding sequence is TGTGCCAGCAGCTTAGAATCCAGGTCAACCTACGAGCAGTACTTC. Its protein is CASSLESRSTYEQYF.

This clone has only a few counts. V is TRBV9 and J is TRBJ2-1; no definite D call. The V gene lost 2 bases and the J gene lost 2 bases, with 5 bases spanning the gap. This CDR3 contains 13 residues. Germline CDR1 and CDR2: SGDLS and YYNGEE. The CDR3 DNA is TGTGCCAGCAGCGTGACTGCCTACAATGAGCAGTTCTTC. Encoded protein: CASSVTAYNEQFF.